This T cell receptor (beta chain) was documented in a study of control samples from healthy donors and cancer patients (dated by TCRdb to 2020 to 2021). Notes on this clone: The antigen it recognizes is unknown. No base-level quality is on record; no much larger clone is a single base apart.

Preparation of the library involved the immunoSEQ multiplex PCR assay. Drawn from immuneACCESS, this table holds only the in-frame rearrangements with V and J called that TCRdb kept. Clones are partly lost; checked studies trace under half to an unresolved V gene and leave the rest unexplained. The sample table holds a few hundred thousand clones, of which approximately 92% were seen once. Of the sample, approximately 6.3% is held by the ten largest clones. The CDR3 sequence holds 14 residues, the cysteine and phenylalanine included. Only the CDR3 DNA is retained, 42 bases long and in frame from the first base. The V end loses 1 base and the J end loses 13 bases, and a stretch of 17 bases separates them. CDR1 and CDR2 (MNHNS, SASEGT) derive from the germline V gene.

The sequence links TRBV6-1 to TRBJ2-1; a weak D assignment points to TRBD2 (7 bases agree). The source is a middle-aged man with head and neck cancer. The sample was PBMCs. The nucleotide sequence reads TGTGCCAGCAGTGAAGAGGAGGGGGGGATCCCACAGTTCTTC. Protein translation: CASSEEEGGIPQFF.